This note documents a single T cell receptor beta chain sequence. Between the trimmed V and J ends, which lost 4 bases and 6 bases, there was a span of 11 bases. This CDR3 is 12 amino acids long. Germline CDR1 reads SGHRS; CDR2 reads YFSETQ. The data belong to a study of blood T cell repertoires in COVID-19. Background on the study: The study drew acute and convalescent COVID-19 samples from the United States, Italy and Spain. Sample material is recorded as cDNA or gDNA derived from T cells, B-cell-depleted T cells, or PBMCs.

In the authors' methods: Amplification of reference gene primers was used by the study to estimate nucleated cell counts. Using immunoSEQ multiplex PCR, the repertoire was profiled, and TCRdb retains in-frame clones only, with some absent. From that table come the V and J calls and clone size; the DNA was used to work out D and trimming. The sample gives under 55,000 clones, over 80% of which show up once; approximately 5.3% is in the top ten. Sequenced input: peripheral blood. This TCR was sampled from a human donor in a cohort sampled during active COVID-19. The chain couples TRBV5-1 to TRBJ2-7, with D tentatively TRBD2 (5 bases). The CDR3 coding sequence is TGCGCCAGCAGCGCCCGCGGAGGCGAGCAGTACTTC. Protein: CASSARGGEQYF.